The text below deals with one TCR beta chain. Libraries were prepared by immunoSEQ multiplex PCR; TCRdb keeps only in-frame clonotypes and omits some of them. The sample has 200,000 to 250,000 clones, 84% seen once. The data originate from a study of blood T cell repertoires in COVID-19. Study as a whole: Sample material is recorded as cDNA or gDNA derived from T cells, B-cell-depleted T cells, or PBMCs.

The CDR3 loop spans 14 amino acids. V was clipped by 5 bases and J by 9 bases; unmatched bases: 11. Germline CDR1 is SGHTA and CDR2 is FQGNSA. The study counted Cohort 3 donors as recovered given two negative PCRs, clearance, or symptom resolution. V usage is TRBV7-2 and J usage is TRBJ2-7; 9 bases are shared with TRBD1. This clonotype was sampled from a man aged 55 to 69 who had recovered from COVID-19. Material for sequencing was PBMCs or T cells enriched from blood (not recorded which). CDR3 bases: TGTGCCAGCAGCCCCGGGACAGGGACTATTAGGCAGTACTTC. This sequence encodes CASSPGTGTIRQYF.